This T cell receptor (beta chain) is drawn from a study of Ad26.COV2.S vaccination and SARS-CoV-2 variants. Background on the study: Within the COV1001 Ad26.COV2.S trial arm, the donor was enrolled. The study, taken as a whole, reports: Spike-specific TCR breadth in vaccine recipients exceeded that seen in placebo recipients.

Concerning this clone: The target antigen is unknown.

Treatment defined: some 20 received Ad26.COV2.S at low or high dose, single or two shots; about 5 received placebo; per-sample allocation not given. Collection of samples fell on day 63 after the first vaccine or placebo injection. The sample came from a Boston adult aged 18-55 years. It was Wuhan-strain SARS-CoV-2 spike that the Ad26 vaccine vector expressed. This table comes from immunoSEQ multiplex PCR, and its TCRdb copy is limited to in-frame clones, with some not included. In the table there are some 410,000 clones, about 92% of which are singletons. V dropped 3 bases and J dropped 4 bases, with 18 bases sitting between them. Per the germline V gene, CDR1 is LGHNA and CDR2 is YSLEER. This CDR3 region has 16 residues.

The starting material was peripheral blood, obtained in a trial of Ad26.COV2.S vaccine versus placebo. This TCR was sampled from a person between 18 and 60 years old who received the Ad26.COV2.S COVID-19 vaccine or a placebo. V and J are TRBV4-3 and TRBJ1-2, with D perhaps TRBD1 (5 bases). CDR3 sequence: CASSQRFRQPSYGYTF. The CDR3 DNA follows: TGCGCCAGCAGCCAGCGGTTCAGACAGCCCTCCTATGGCTACACCTTC.